This T cell receptor beta chain was identified during a study of OX40 agonist ivuxolimab in advanced cancers. Germline V CDR1 and CDR2: SGHNT, YYREEE (reference sequence). This CDR3 comprises 15 residues. V lost 6 bases, J lost 5 bases, and 9 bases stayed unmatched. Sequencing was performed with immunoSEQ multiplex PCR; in TCRdb, only in-frame clones are kept and a portion is missing. Seen here are roughly 70,000 clones, approximately 90% observed once, and the top ten hold 0.4% to 0.65%. This clonotype was obtained from an adult with an advanced solid tumor such as melanoma, head and neck, liver or kidney cancer. The sequencing here drew on CD4+ or CD8+ T cells sorted from blood, taken in a trial of the OX40 agonist ivuxolimab. The chain carries TRBV5-4 and TRBJ2-3, with 10 nucleotides matching TRBD2. CDR3 nucleotides: TGTGCCAGCACGCCTTCTAGCGGGAGTCGAGATACGCAGTATTTT. It specifies CASTPSSGSRDTQYF.